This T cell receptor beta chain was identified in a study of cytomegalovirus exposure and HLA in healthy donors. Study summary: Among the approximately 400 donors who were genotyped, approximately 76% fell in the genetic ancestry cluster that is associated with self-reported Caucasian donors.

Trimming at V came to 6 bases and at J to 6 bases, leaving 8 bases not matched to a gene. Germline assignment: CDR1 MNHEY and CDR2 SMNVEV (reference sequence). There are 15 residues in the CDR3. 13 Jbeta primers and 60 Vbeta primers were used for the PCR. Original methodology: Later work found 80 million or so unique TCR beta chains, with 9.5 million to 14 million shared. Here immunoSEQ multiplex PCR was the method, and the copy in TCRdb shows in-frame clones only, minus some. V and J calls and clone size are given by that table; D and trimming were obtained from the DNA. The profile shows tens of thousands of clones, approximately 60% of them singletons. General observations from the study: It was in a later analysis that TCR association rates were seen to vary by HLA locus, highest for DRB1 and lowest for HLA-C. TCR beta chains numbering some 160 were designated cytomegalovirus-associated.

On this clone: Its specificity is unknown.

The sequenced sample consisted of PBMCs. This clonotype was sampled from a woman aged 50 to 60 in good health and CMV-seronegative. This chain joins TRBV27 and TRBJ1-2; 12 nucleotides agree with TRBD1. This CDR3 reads CASRIPGQGANGYTF. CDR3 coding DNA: TGTGCCAGCAGGATACCGGGACAGGGGGCGAATGGCTACACCTTC.